This T cell receptor beta chain is from a study of T-cell memory formation after mild COVID-19. Via MiXCR, TCRdb re-called the 5' RACE reads, giving one row per CDR3 protein. Of 430,000 or so distinct CDR3 sequences listed, roughly 25% are singletons. With regard to this clonotype: The target antigen is unknown.

Looked up from germline, CDR1 is SGHTA and CDR2 is FQGNSA. The CDR3 is 15 residues long. The junction had 5 bases not matched to a gene; V was cut back by 0 bases and J by 5 bases. Study-wide results and limits: Among clones contracting day 15 to 85, CD4/CD8 was balanced, whereas later expanders leaned CD4+.

This receptor was taken from an adult woman who had mild COVID-19 (a few samples of this study predate the infection). Cell type and time point are not known. This rearrangement joins TRBV7-2 to TRBJ2-5; 8 bases are shared with TRBD1. The specimen was PBMCs or a T cell subset sorted from them (not recorded which). The DNA of the CDR3 is TGTGCCAGCAGCTTAGCGCCCCGACAGGGGGAGACCCAGTACTTC. This translates into CASSLAPRQGETQYF.